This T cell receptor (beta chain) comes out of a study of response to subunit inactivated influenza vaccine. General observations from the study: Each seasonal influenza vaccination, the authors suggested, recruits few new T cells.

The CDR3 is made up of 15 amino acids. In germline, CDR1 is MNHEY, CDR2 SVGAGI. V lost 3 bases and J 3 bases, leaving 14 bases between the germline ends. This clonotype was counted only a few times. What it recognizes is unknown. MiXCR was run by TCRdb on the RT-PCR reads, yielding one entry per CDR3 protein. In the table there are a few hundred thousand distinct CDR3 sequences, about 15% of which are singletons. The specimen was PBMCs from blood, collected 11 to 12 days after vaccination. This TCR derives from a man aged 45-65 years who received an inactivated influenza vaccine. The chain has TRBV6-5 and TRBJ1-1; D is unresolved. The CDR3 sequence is CASSYDSGRDTEAFF. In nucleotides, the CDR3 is TGTGCCAGCAGTTATGATTCGGGCCGGGACACTGAAGCTTTCTTT.